This T cell receptor beta chain was recovered during a study of T cell changes during pregnancy in multiple sclerosis. V was clipped by 5 bases and J by 7 bases; unmatched bases: 15. Germline assignment: CDR1 SEHNR and CDR2 FQNEAQ (reference sequence). The CDR3 length is 16 residues. The protocol was immunoSEQ multiplex PCR, while the TCRdb copy is restricted to in-frame clones and leaves out a portion. The sample holds fewer than 85,000 clones; 93% are singletons and the top ten take approximately 2.4%. The sequences come from peripheral blood, collected in the second trimester of pregnancy. V and J are TRBV7-9 and TRBJ2-3, with TRBD2 matching 7 bases. This sequence was found in a female donor with multiple sclerosis, enrolled in a pregnancy study. For the CDR3, the DNA is TGTGCCAGCAGCCTCTCTAGCGGATCTGCACCAAATACGCAGTATTTT. Protein sequence: CASSLSSGSAPNTQYF.